This is a list of T cell receptor beta chains from one sample in a study of blood T cell repertoires in COVID-19. This table comes from immunoSEQ multiplex PCR, and its TCRdb copy is limited to in-frame clones, with some not included. The table has a few hundred thousand clones, over 80% seen once; the top ten hold about 4%. The sequenced sample was peripheral blood. These receptors all stem from a woman between 45 and 65 years old with active or convalescent COVID-19. The CDR3 runs from the conserved cysteine through the conserved F or W. A D gene is named only where the DNA matches it firmly. A row's size may be missing; if present it is once, few, many or a size class.

size	J	V	D	DNA	CDR3
-	TRBJ2-1	TRBV6-5	-	TGTGCCAGCAGTCAGACAACGACAGGATATAGATTCTTC	CASSQTTTGYRFF
few	TRBJ1-5	TRBV7-9	-	TGTGCCAGCAGCCCAGACAATCAGCCCCAGCATTTT	CASSPDNQPQHF
-	TRBJ1-6	TRBV4-1	TRBD1	TGCGCCAGCAGCCCCTCTACATCCCGGGACAGCTTTGTAACCAATTCACCCCTCCACTTT	CASSPSTSRDSFVTNSPLHF
-	TRBJ1-1	TRBV28	TRBD1	TGTGCCAGCAGTTTAGGGACAGGGTTAACTGAAGCTTTCTTT	CASSLGTGLTEAFF
-	TRBJ1-1	TRBV4-2	-	TGTGCCAGCAGAACGTGGGGGCGCGGAGACACTGAAGCTTTCTTT	CASRTWGRGDTEAFF
-	TRBJ2-3	TRBV4-1	-	TGCGCCAGCAGCCAAGTGCTAGTTGGCACAGATACGCAGTATTTT	CASSQVLVGTDTQYF
-	TRBJ2-7	TRBV14	-	TGTGCCAGCAGCCCCGAGCGACTAAGCTCCTACGAGCAGTACTTC	CASSPERLSSYEQYF
once	TRBJ1-6	TRBV7-9	TRBD1	TGTGCCAGCAGCCCCGGGACAGGGTATAATTCACCCCTCCACTTT	CASSPGTGYNSPLHF
-	TRBJ1-5	TRBV19	-	TGTGCCAGTAGTGCGAGGGCCGGGGGGGCCCATCAGCCCCAGCATTTT	CASSARAGGAHQPQHF
-	TRBJ2-1	TRBV19	TRBD2	TGTACCAGTACGCTAGCGGACTACAATGAGCAGTTCTTC	CTSTLADYNEQFF
-	TRBJ2-7	TRBV5-6	TRBD1	TGTGCCAGCAGCTTCCGAGGCGGGACAGGGGGTTACGAGCAGTACTTC	CASSFRGGTGGYEQYF
-	TRBJ2-1	TRBV18	TRBD1	TGTGCCAGCTCACCGGGACAGGGGGACTACAATGAGCAGTTCTTC	CASSPGQGDYNEQFF
few	TRBJ1-4	TRBV15	TRBD1	TGTGCCACCAGCAGAGATAGAGGAGACAGGGGTGAAAAACTGTTTTTT	CATSRDRGDRGEKLFF
-	TRBJ2-3	TRBV5-5	-	TGTGCCAGCAGCTTATTTACGCGGGCCTCTAGCACAGATACGCAGTATTTT	CASSLFTRASSTDTQYF
-	TRBJ1-2	TRBV5-1	-	TGCGCCAGCAGCTTGAGGGCCTCTCAGGGGCCTAACTATGGCTACACCTTC	CASSLRASQGPNYGYTF
once	TRBJ1-2	TRBV3-1/TRBV3-2	-	TGTGCCAGCAGCCAAGTCGTCGCGGGATGGGAAGGTCGCATTGATGGCTACACCTTC	CASSQVVAGWEGRIDGYTF
-	TRBJ1-5	TRBV11-2	-	TGTGCCAGCAGCTTGGGGCAGGGGAGCAATCAGCCCCAGCATTTT	CASSLGQGSNQPQHF
-	TRBJ2-3	TRBV24-1	TRBD2	TGTGCCACCAGTGATGGGAAGCGGGGTAGCACAGATACGCAGTATTTT	CATSDGKRGSTDTQYF
-	TRBJ1-2	TRBV28	-	TGTGCCAGCAGTATAGGCACAGCTAACTATGGCTACACCTTC	CASSIGTANYGYTF
few	TRBJ1-2	TRBV5-1	TRBD1	TGCGCCAGGTATTACAGGGGGCCCTATGGCTACACCTTC	CARYYRGPYGYTF
-	TRBJ2-7	TRBV6-5	-	TGTGCCAGCAGTTACGGGAGCGCGTCGGGGTACGAGCAGTACTTC	CASSYGSASGYEQYF
-	TRBJ1-2	TRBV5-4	-	TGTGCCAGCAGCCTCGGGCTTGGGGGCAATGGCTACACCTTC	CASSLGLGGNGYTF
-	TRBJ1-3	TRBV19	-	TGTGCCAGTAGTATAGAGGGACCGACAGGCCACTCTGGAAACACCATATATTTT	CASSIEGPTGHSGNTIYF
-	TRBJ1-1	TRBV5-1	-	TGCGCCAGCAGCTTAACACAGGCGCAGAGGAACACTGAAGCTTTCTTT	CASSLTQAQRNTEAFF
-	TRBJ1-4	TRBV7-2	-	TGTGCCAGCAGCGAACCCTATGGGGGCCCCGATGAAAAACTGTTTTTT	CASSEPYGGPDEKLFF
-	TRBJ1-2	TRBV28	-	TGTGCCAGTCGCCTCGGGGGGGGTGGCTACACCTTC	CASRLGGGGYTF
-	TRBJ2-3	TRBV10-3	-	TGTGCCACCAGGGGCTCGGCAGATACGCAGTATTTT	CATRGSADTQYF
-	TRBJ2-2	TRBV27	-	TGTGCCAGCAGTTTTTGGCAAGCTAGGAACACCGGGGAGCTGTTTTTT	CASSFWQARNTGELFF
-	TRBJ1-2	TRBV27	-	TGTGCCAGCAGTCCCTTTGCCGGGAATCTCCTCTCTAACTATGGCTACACCTTC	CASSPFAGNLLSNYGYTF
-	TRBJ2-3	TRBV30	-	TGTGCCTGTACCCCATCGGGCGGGAGCACAGATACGCAGTATTTT	CACTPSGGSTDTQYF
-	TRBJ2-7	TRBV18	TRBD2	TGTGCCAGCTCACCGGGCGGGAGGGGCTCCTACGAGCAGTACTTC	CASSPGGRGSYEQYF